Listed here are 30 T cell receptor beta chains from one sample, sequenced in a study of blood T cell repertoires in COVID-19 (dated by TCRdb to 2020 to 2022). The library was built by means of the immunoSEQ multiplex PCR assay. TCRdb provides this immuneACCESS table in a form limited to in-frame rearrangements. Some clones are lacking; in checked studies, under half of them reflect an unresolved V gene, and why the rest are absent is not known. This sample holds 210,000 or so clones; approximately 85% were observed only once. The top ten clonotypes cover around 5.5% of the sample. Specimen: peripheral blood. All receptors come from a man in his fifties or sixties with COVID-19, enrolled during active disease.

The chain employs TRBV7-3 and TRBJ2-3, with D perhaps matching TRBD2 (6 bases). The CDR3 loop spans 14 amino acids. Deletions cut 6 bases from V and 2 bases from J, with 12 bases between. CDR1 SGHTA and CDR2 FQGTGA come from the germline V gene. The CDR3 sequence is CASSPGTFTDTQYF. Written as DNA, the CDR3 is TGTGCCAGCAGTCCCGGGACTTTCACAGATACGCAGTATTTT.

The rearrangement joins TRBV10-2 to TRBJ2-1, with 7 nucleotides matching TRBD2. Trimming took 7 bases from V and 1 from J; bases not matched to a gene: 28. The germline V gene encodes CDR1 WSHSY and CDR2 SAAADI. The length of the CDR3 is 22 residues. The DNA of the CDR3 is TGCGCCAGCAAAATAAGGGCCCCCTCCGGAGGCCTACCGGGACTATCCTACAATGAGCAGTTCTTC. Protein: CASKIRAPSGGLPGLSYNEQFF.

V usage is TRBV14 and J usage is TRBJ2-5; TRBD2 matches 9 bases. V shed 1 base, J shed 5 bases, and the junction held 8 bases outside the gene matches. This CDR3 has 16 residues. Germline V gives CDR1 SGHDN, CDR2 FVKESK. The CDR3 here is CASSQVPGLAMETQYF. CDR3 coding DNA: TGTGCCAGCAGCCAAGTACCGGGACTAGCTATGGAGACCCAGTACTTC.

V usage is TRBV9 and J usage is TRBJ2-1, with a weak D call TRBD2 (5 bases). Germline V gives CDR1 SGDLS, CDR2 YYNGEE. CDR3 size: 15 residues. V was clipped by 3 bases and J by 4 bases, with 14 bases between them. Here the CDR3 reads CASSASEAAYNEQFF. CDR3 DNA: TGTGCCAGCAGCGCCTCCGAAGCGGCATACAATGAGCAGTTCTTC.

The rearrangement links TRBV9 to TRBJ1-2; D ambiguous. Trimming cost V 3 bases and J 0 bases, with 15 bases left between them. The germline V gene encodes CDR1 SGDLS and CDR2 YYNGEE. The CDR3 consists of 16 residues. In DNA, the CDR3 is TGTGCCAGCAGCGCACTCACAGTGGAAGCTAACTATGGCTACACCTTC. Translating gives CASSALTVEANYGYTF.

The chain joins TRBV5-1 to TRBJ2-3, with 11 positions matching TRBD2. CDR3 length: 16 amino acids. With V trimmed by 4 bases and J by 3 bases, 7 bases remained unmatched. Germline CDR1 is SGHRS and CDR2 is YFSETQ. The CDR3 DNA reads TGCGCCAGCAGCCCAGATAGCGGGGGGGCGACAGATACGCAGTATTTT. Translating it yields CASSPDSGGATDTQYF. Together with reference TRBV5-1 and TRBJ2-3, the CDR3 gives the full variable domain: KAGVTQTPRYLIKTRGQQVTLSCSPISGHRSVSWYQQTPGQGLQFLFEYFSETQRNKGNFPGRFSGRQFSNSRSEMNVSTLELGDSALYLCASSPDSGGATDTQYFGPGTRLTVL.

This rearrangement joins TRBV7-6 to TRBJ1-4; 8 nucleotides match TRBD1. Germline CDR1 is SGHVS and CDR2 is FNYEAQ. After removal of 5 bases from V and 5 bases from J, the junction contained 10 bases not matched to a gene. The CDR3 consists of 16 residues. This chain's CDR3 is CASSRTGMLQNEKLFF. The CDR3 bases are TGTGCCAGCAGCCGGACAGGGATGCTTCAGAATGAAAAACTGTTTTTT.

The rearrangement joins TRBV10-3 to TRBJ2-1, with 10 bases matching TRBD2. V lost 7 bases to trimming and J lost 9 bases; unmatched junction nucleotides: 6. Per the germline V gene, CDR1 is ENHRY and CDR2 is SYGVKD. The CDR3 runs 13 residues. The chain's CDR3 is CAINSGGTGEQFF. The CDR3 bases are TGTGCCATCAATAGCGGGGGGACTGGTGAGCAGTTCTTC.

V is TRBV6-5 and J is TRBJ1-3; D gene unclear. The CDR3 is 13 residues long. The V and J ends lost 8 bases and 1 base respectively, with 9 bases between them. Germline V lookup: CDR1 MNHEY, CDR2 SVGAGI. The CDR3 loop reads CASGRKSGNTIYF. The CDR3, as DNA: TGTGCCAGCGGGAGGAAGTCTGGAAACACCATATATTTT.

This chain uses TRBV6-5 with TRBJ2-2, with 9 bases matching TRBD2. Trimming took 8 bases from V and 0 from J; bases not matched to a gene: 4. CDR1 and CDR2 from the germline V gene are MNHEY and SVGAGI. The CDR3 totals 15 residues. This chain's CDR3 is CASRLAGTNTGELFF. CDR3 in DNA: TGTGCCAGCCGCCTAGCGGGGACGAACACCGGGGAGCTGTTTTTT.

This clone is a singleton in its sample. This rearrangement joins TRBV7-3 to TRBJ2-5, with a possible D match to TRBD2 (6 bases). V lost 3 bases and J 4 bases, leaving 9 bases between the germline ends. This CDR3 region has 13 residues. Germline-derived CDR1 and CDR2 are SGHTA and FQGTGA. CDR3: CASSLTRTETQYF. Here the CDR3 DNA reads TGTGCCAGCAGCTTGACTAGAACAGAGACCCAGTACTTC.

The chain joins TRBV18 to TRBJ2-1, with TRBD2 identical over 7 bases. Trimming removed 2 bases from V and 8 bases from J; junction bases left unmatched: 12. CDR3 size: 16 residues. Germline CDR1 and CDR2: KGHSH and LQKENI. Written as DNA, the CDR3 is TGTGCCAGCTCACCAGGGGGGGGGAACCTGATGCATGAGCAGTTCTTC. Translation gives CASSPGGGNLMHEQFF.

The gene calls are TRBV5-1 and TRBJ2-7; D might be TRBD1 (7 bases). V was clipped by 2 bases and J by 0 bases, with 12 bases between them. The CDR3 consists of 15 residues. Germline lookup yields CDR1 SGHRS and CDR2 YFSETQ. The chain's CDR3 is CASSFAGQSSYEQYF. CDR3 coding DNA: TGCGCCAGCAGCTTTGCGGGACAGAGCTCCTACGAGCAGTACTTC.

The CDR3, as DNA: TGTGCCAGCAGCTTAGGGGCTAGCGGGGGGTTATATGAGCAGTTCTTC. The encoded protein is CASSLGASGGLYEQFF. This chain links TRBV7-2 with TRBJ2-1, with TRBD2 matching over 11 bases. The CDR3 is made up of 16 amino acids. The J segment lost 8 bases and the V segment lost 1 base, leaving 7 bases of the junction unmatched. Germline V CDR1 and CDR2: SGHTA, FQGNSA.

The chain employs TRBV4-3 and TRBJ1-1; D is possibly TRBD1 (5 bases). The CDR3 has 15 residues. V lost 0 bases and J lost 2, with 10 bases in between. The germline CDR1 and CDR2 sequences are LGHNA and YSLEER. The CDR3 DNA follows: TGCGCCAGCAGCCAAGAGCGGGGCGTCAACACTGAAGCTTTCTTT. This codes for CASSQERGVNTEAFF.

The chain recombines TRBV5-4 with TRBJ2-2; TRBD1 is a possible D gene (5 bases). V dropped 3 bases and J dropped 8 bases, with 14 bases sitting between them. The germline gives CDR1 SGHNT, CDR2 YYREEE (reference sequence). The CDR3 totals 14 residues. The DNA of the CDR3 is TGTGCCAGCAGCTCCCCAGGGAAGGGGGGGGAGCTGTTTTTT. Protein product: CASSSPGKGGELFF.

Worth noting for this clone: Other DNA sequences of this sample code for an identical CDR3. This sequence joins TRBV10-3 and TRBJ2-7; 9 positions match TRBD1. The J segment lost 0 bases and the V segment lost 3 bases, leaving 3 bases of the junction unmatched. Germline loops: CDR1 ENHRY, CDR2 SYGVKD. The CDR3 consists of 15 residues. CDR3 sequence (DNA): TGTGCCATCAGTGAAGGGGACAGGGCCTCCTACGAGCAGTACTTC. It translates to CAISEGDRASYEQYF.

The V call is TRBV5-6, the J call TRBJ1-6; D possibly corresponds to TRBD1 (5 bases). This CDR3 comprises 14 residues. Trimming cost V 1 base and J 7 bases, with 9 bases left between them. Germline V lookup: CDR1 SGHDT, CDR2 YYEEEE. DNA of the CDR3: TGTGCCAGCAGCTTGAGTTGGGGCAATTCACCCCTCCACTTT. It is translated as CASSLSWGNSPLHF.

This sequence joins TRBV4-2 and TRBJ2-1, with 7 bases matching TRBD1. The germline V gene has CDR1 LGHNA and CDR2 YNFKEQ. This CDR3 comprises 17 residues. With 1 base clipped from V and 8 bases from J, the junction kept 14 bases outside the gene matches. The CDR3: CASSQGTTIQGNDEQFF. The CDR3 DNA sequence: TGTGCCAGCAGCCAAGGCACAACTATACAGGGGAATGATGAGCAGTTCTTC.

The count of this clone is one. This chain connects TRBV3-1 (or the pseudogene TRBV3-2) to TRBJ2-1, with 7 bases fitting TRBD1. CDR1 LGHDT and CDR2 YNNKEL come from the germline V gene (reference sequence). This CDR3 is 16 amino acids long. V lost 0 bases to trimming and J lost 6 bases; unmatched junction nucleotides: 8. DNA of the CDR3: TGTGCCAGCAGCCAAGATAGCAGGGGGTTTGTCAATGAGCAGTTCTTC. It translates to CASSQDSRGFVNEQFF.

The chain recombines TRBV5-1 with TRBJ2-4; 7 nucleotides agree with TRBD1. The length of the CDR3 is 17 residues. Germline lookup yields CDR1 SGHRS and CDR2 YFSETQ. V lost 4 bases to trimming and J lost 0 bases; unmatched junction nucleotides: 10. CDR3 DNA sequence: TGCGCCAGCAGCCCAGAGCCGACAGGGCTAGCCAAAAACATTCAGTACTTC. This encodes CASSPEPTGLAKNIQYF.

The rearrangement joins TRBV6-5 to TRBJ1-1; D possibly corresponds to TRBD1 (6 bases). V gave up 9 bases and J gave up 0 bases, with 17 bases separating them. In germline, CDR1 is MNHEY, CDR2 SVGAGI. CDR3 size: 15 residues. CDR3: CARLNRDTLNTEAFF. Written as DNA, the CDR3 is TGTGCCAGGCTAAATCGGGACACTCTGAACACTGAAGCTTTCTTT.

The rearrangement uses TRBV9 and TRBJ1-1; 10 nucleotides agree with TRBD1. Germline V gives CDR1 SGDLS, CDR2 YYNGEE. The CDR3 runs 17 residues. V dropped 3 bases and J dropped 4; count of bases not matched to a gene: 12. CDR3 region: CASSAPGTGDVITEAFF. DNA of the CDR3: TGTGCCAGCAGCGCCCCCGGGACAGGGGACGTTATCACTGAAGCTTTCTTT. Complete variable domain (other parts from reference TRBV9 and TRBJ1-1): DSGVTQTPKHLITATGQRVTLRCSPRSGDLSVYWYQQSLDQGLQFLIQYYNGEERAKGNILERFSAQQFPDLHSELNLSSLELGDSALYFCASSAPGTGDVITEAFFGQGTRLTVV.

CDR3 protein: CASRGTSGGTDTQYF. The DNA of the CDR3 is TGCGCCAGCAGGGGGACTAGCGGGGGAACAGATACGCAGTATTTT. The chain joins TRBV10-2 to TRBJ2-3, with 14 bases that match TRBD2. This CDR3 is built from 15 residues. Germline CDR1 WSHSY, CDR2 SAAADI. Trimming took 6 bases from V and 3 from J; bases not matched to a gene: 2.

The chain uses TRBV11-3 and TRBJ2-2; D is ambiguous. Between the trimmed V and J ends, which lost 5 bases and 8 bases, there was a span of 9 bases. Germline-derived CDR1 and CDR2 are SGHNT and YENEEA. The CDR3 runs to 12 residues. The CDR3 sequence: CASSPYSGELFF. In nucleotides, the CDR3 is TGTGCCAGCAGCCCGTACTCGGGGGAGCTGTTTTTT.

This chain links TRBV3-1 (or the pseudogene TRBV3-2) with TRBJ2-5; D may be TRBD2 (5 bases). V lost 1 base, J lost 5 bases, and 11 bases lay in between. CDR3 length equals 14 residues. Germline V gene lookup returns CDR1 LGHDT and CDR2 YNNKEL (reference sequence). The CDR3 DNA reads as TGTGCCAGCAGCCAAGTCGGGGTGGGGGAGACCCAGTACTTC. Amino acid sequence: CASSQVGVGETQYF.

The J gene is TRBJ2-1, the V gene TRBV3-1 (or the pseudogene TRBV3-2); D unresolved. The CDR3 loop spans 17 amino acids. Germline V gene data show CDR1 as LGHDT and CDR2 as YNNKEL (reference sequence). The V and J ends lost 5 bases and 8 bases respectively, with 25 bases between them. CDR3 residues: CASSTPSIAVYSYEQFF. In nucleotides, the CDR3 is TGTGCCAGCAGCACCCCCTCCATAGCAGTATATAGCTATGAGCAGTTCTTC.

The V and J genes are TRBV19 and TRBJ2-7; TRBD1 agrees at 7 bases. Looked up from germline, CDR1 is LNHDA and CDR2 is SQIVND (reference sequence). The CDR3 is 14 residues long. Trimming removed 5 bases from V and 0 bases from J; junction bases left unmatched: 4. CDR3 in amino acids: CASSGQGVSYEQYF. The CDR3 DNA reads TGTGCCAGTAGTGGGCAGGGGGTCTCCTACGAGCAGTACTTC.

CDR3 in DNA: TGTGCCTGGAGTGGGACAGCTCCCTACGAGCAGTACTTC. It is translated as CAWSGTAPYEQYF. V usage is TRBV30 and J usage is TRBJ2-7, with D perhaps TRBD1 (6 bases). The ends were cut back, 1 base at V and 2 bases at J, with 9 bases in the middle. Looked up from germline, CDR1 is GTSNPN and CDR2 is SVGIG (reference sequence). The CDR3 totals 13 residues.

This clone was detected only once. The gene calls are TRBV30 and TRBJ2-7; TRBD2 aligns across 7 bases. The CDR3 consists of 14 residues. CDR1 and CDR2 (germline): GTSNPN, SVGIG (reference sequence). J lost 0 bases, V lost 1 base, and 3 bases had no gene match. CDR3 coding DNA: TGTGCCTGGAGTGCGGGGGGTTCCTCCTACGAGCAGTACTTC. This codes for CAWSAGGSSYEQYF.